This T cell receptor beta chain appears in the sequencing data of a study of beta chain features in type 1 diabetes. Study context: Cell yields, gender and age were comparable in patients and healthy donors. The examined sorted cells totaled fewer than 110,000,000 across samples.

Sequenced material consisted of expressed TCRB transcripts (all of the isolated RNA was reverse transcribed). Regulatory, naive and central memory T cell samples averaged approximately 3.4 million reads. Assay: immunoSEQ multiplex PCR; the TCRdb copy retains only in-frame clones and omits some. The sample lists 250,000 to 350,000 clones, roughly 15% occurring once. This CDR3 spans 13 amino acids. The germline V gene has CDR1 LGHNT and CDR2 FRNRAP. V was trimmed by 6 bases and J by 4 bases, leaving 9 bases between them. Staining for CD45RO/CCR7/CD25/CD127/CD95/CD27 allowed sorting of CD4+ naive, central memory, regulatory and stem cell-like memory cells.

The specimen sequenced was central memory CD4+ T cells from blood. This chain connects TRBV12-5 to TRBJ2-2, with D possibly TRBD2 on 5 matching bases. The clonotype originates from a man aged 30 to 39 in good health. CDR3 in DNA: TGTGCTAGTGGCCTACTAGGCACCGGGGAGCTGTTTTTT. This encodes CASGLLGTGELFF.